A selection of T cell receptor beta chains follows, all from one sample in a study of tumor-infiltrating lymphocytes in primary liver carcinoma. One entry per CDR3 protein, called by TCRdb with MiXCR from the multiplex PCR reads. The sample yields approximately 37,000 distinct CDR3 sequences, roughly 80% seen once. Sequencing was done on a sample of liver tumor tissue from sampling region 4. The receptors shown here come from a man aged 35 to 55 with primary liver carcinoma and hepatitis B virus infection. CDR3s include the opening cysteine and the closing phenylalanine or tryptophan. The D gene is left open where the match is weak. Part of the rows lack a size; the others show once, few, many or a class for expanded clones.

j_gene | v_gene | abundance | d_gene | CDR3aa | CDR3nt
TRBJ2-1 | TRBV6-2/TRBV6-3 | . | . | CASGRQVLSSYSEQFF | TGTGCCAGCGGCAGACAGGTTCTTAGCTCCTACAGTGAGCAGTTCTTC
TRBJ1-4 | TRBV11-2 | . | . | CASSLDLGGLRLAF | TGTGCCAGCAGCTTAGATCTTGGGGGGCTCAGGTTGGCTTTT
TRBJ2-5 | TRBV7-9 | many | TRBD2 | CAGGGDLHQETRYF | TGTGCCGGGGGGGGGGATCTCCACCAAGAGACCCGGTACTTC
TRBJ1-2 | TRBV20-1 | many | . | CSAREGTIFGGYTF | TGCAGTGCTAGAGAGGGGACGATTTTTGGTGGCTACACCTTC
TRBJ2-1 | TRBV5-4 | medium-sized | TRBD2 | CASSLATSGRLYNEQFF | TGTGCCAGCAGCCTCGCGACTAGCGGGAGGCTCTACAATGAGCAGTTCTTC
TRBJ1-5 | TRBV28 | . | TRBD1 | CASSLGQGYQPKHF | TGTGCCAGCAGTCTTGGACAGGGCTATCAGCCCAAGCATTTT
TRBJ2-1 | TRBV20-1 | few | . | CSARGIISGTQPDEQFF | TGCAGTGCTAGAGGGATAATATCCGGGACTCAACCGGATGAGCAGTTCTTC
TRBJ2-7 | TRBV2 | many | . | CASSEGIRTAEQYF | TGTGCCAGCAGTGAAGGAATAAGGACAGCTGAGCAGTACTTC
TRBJ2-5 | TRBV29-1 | . | TRBD1 | CSVELDRGQQETQYF | TGCAGTGTTGAGCTCGACAGGGGGCAGCAAGAGACCCAGTACTTC
TRBJ2-3 | TRBV14 | . | . | CVSSQDSEDTQYF | TGTGTCAGCAGCCAAGACAGCGAAGATACGCAGTATTTT
TRBJ2-1 | TRBV6-1 | . | TRBD2 | CAICEEAGGYNEKFF | TGTGCCATCTGTGAAGAAGCGGGAGGATACAATGAGAAGTTCTTC
TRBJ2-3 | TRBV11-1 | . | . | CASSLPRESTDRQYF | TGCGCGAGCAGTTTGCCGAGGGAGAGCACAGATAGGCAGTATTTT
TRBJ1-6 | TRBV9 | many | . | CASSVDESPLHF | TGTGCCAGCAGCGTAGATGAATCACCCCTCCACTTT
TRBJ2-2 | TRBV6-2/TRBV6-3 | . | TRBD1 | CASSRTGPTGELFF | TGTGCCAGCAGTAGGACAGGGCCCACCGGGGAGCTGTTTTTT
TRBJ2-2 | TRBV6-9 | . | . | CASARADTGELFF | TGTGCCAGCGCCAGGGCGGACACCGGGGAGCTGTTTTTC
TRBJ2-5 | TRBV5-1 | . | . | CASNPSAAQETQYF | TGCGCCAGCAACCCCTCGGCAGCCCAAGAGACCCAATACTTC
TRBJ2-5 | TRBV4-1 | . | . | CAGSQDWGAQQETQYF | TGCGCCGGCAGCCAAGATTGGGGAGCTCAACAAGAGACCCAGTACTTC
TRBJ2-1 | TRBV5-1 | . | . | CASMSISSYNEQFF | TGCGCCAGCATGTCTATTAGCTCATACAATGAGCAGTTCTTC
TRBJ2-1 | TRBV12-3/TRBV12-4 | medium-sized | TRBD2 | CASSLAGGPYNEQFF | TGTGCCAGCAGTTTAGCGGGAGGGCCCTACAATGAGCAGTTCTTC
TRBJ1-6 | TRBV6-5 | medium-sized | TRBD1 | CASRRQGLTGRNSPLHF | TGTGCCAGCAGGCGACAGGGCCTAACCGGACGCAATTCACCCCTCCACTTT
TRBJ2-3 | TRBV29-1 | . | TRBD1 | CSVSRTGASDTQYF | TGCAGCGTTTCCAGGACAGGGGCGTCAGATACACAGTATTTC
TRBJ2-7 | TRBV30 | . | TRBD2 | CACPTSGYEQYF | TGTGCATGCCCGACTAGCGGCTACGAGCAGTACTTC
TRBJ2-7 | TRBV11-2 | once | . | CASISNSYEQYF | TGTGCCAGTATATCGAACAGCTACGAGCAGTACTTC
TRBJ2-3 | TRBV5-4 | medium-sized | . | CASSLAERGTDTQYF | TGTGCCAGCAGCTTGGCAGAAAGGGGTACAGATACGCAGTATTTT
TRBJ2-5 | TRBV5-1 | . | . | CANSLAYLETQYF | TGCGCCAACAGCTTGGCCTACCTGGAGACCCAGTACTTC
TRBJ2-5 | TRBV20-1 | many | . | CSASPGLKTQYF | TGCAGTGCTAGCCCGGGGTTGAAGACCCAGTACTTC
TRBJ2-1 | TRBV11-2 | . | . | CASSPMIEASHFF | TGTGCCAGCAGCCCTATGATTGAAGCCTCGCATTTCTTC
TRBJ1-1 | TRBV28 | . | . | CASTSGQTNTEASF | TGTGCAAGCACCTCAGGACAGACGAACACTGAAGCTTCCTTT
TRBJ1-2 | TRBV5-5 | . | . | CASSPHPDRTTYGYTF | TGTGCCAGCAGTCCTCATCCGGACAGAACTACCTATGGCTACACCTTC
TRBJ1-2 | TRBV4-3 | . | . | CAGSQAEAGRNYGYTF | TGCGCCGGCAGCCAGGCAGAAGCAGGGAGGAACTATGGCTACACCTTC
TRBJ2-3 | TRBV11-2 | . | TRBD2 | CASSEASQRLAVTDTHYF | TGTGCCAGCAGCGAGGCATCACAGAGACTAGCGGTCACAGATACGCACTATTTT
TRBJ2-5 | TRBV7-7 | . | TRBD2 | CARGLAGGRYQETQYF | TGTGCCAGAGGACTAGCGGGAGGACGGTACCAAGAGACCCAGTACTTC
TRBJ2-5 | TRBV28 | . | . | CANRVEGRGLQETQYF | TGTGCCAACAGAGTTGAAGGACGGGGGCTTCAAGAGACCCAGTACTTC
TRBJ1-5 | TRBV4-1 | . | . | CFSSPIEGSNQPQHF | TGTTTCAGCAGTCCCATAGAGGGGAGCAATCAGCCCCAGCATTTT
TRBJ2-7 | TRBV5-4 | . | . | CASSSGGGARGEEYF | TGTGCCAGCAGCTCTGGGGGAGGCGCGAGAGGCGAGGAGTACTTC
TRBJ2-6 | TRBV6-5 | . | TRBD2 | CASSSSGTSGYSGVNDLTF | TGTGCCAGCAGTTCGTCAGGGACTAGCGGGTATTCTGGAGTCAACGACCTGACTTTC
TRBJ2-7 | TRBV11-2 | . | . | CASSLIQGGASEQYF | TGTGCCAGCAGCTTAATCCAAGGGGGGGCTAGCGAGCAGTACTTC
TRBJ1-1 | TRBV7-9 | once | TRBD1 | CDRSPRGTGGITEAFF | TGTGACAGGAGCCCCCGGGGGACAGGGGGAATCACTGAAGCTTTCTTT
TRBJ2-7 | TRBV11-2 | once | . | CASSYRNSYEQYF | TGTGCCAGCAGCTATAGGAACTCCTACGAGCAGTACTTC
TRBJ1-6 | TRBV6-1 | . | TRBD1 | CASSEAPGTGRNPPLHF | TGTGCCAGCAGTGAAGCGCCGGGGACAGGGCGGAATCCACCCCTCCACTTT
TRBJ2-7 | TRBV5-4 | medium-sized | TRBD1 | CASSLQGLDEQYF | TGTGCCAGCAGCTTACAGGGGCTGGACGAGCAGTACTTC
TRBJ1-3 | TRBV5-1 | . | . | CASSQAAGLRTAGNIIYF | TGCGCCAGCAGTCAAGCGGCCGGTCTAAGGACAGCTGGAAACATCATATATTTT
TRBJ2-7 | TRBV6-5 | . | TRBD1 | CAIGFGQGRAYEQYF | TGTGCCATCGGTTTTGGACAGGGAAGAGCCTACGAGCAGTACTTC
TRBJ2-1 | TRBV11-2 | . | . | CASGFRGPLDNEHFF | TGTGCCAGCGGCTTTAGAGGGCCACTCGACAATGAGCATTTCTTC
TRBJ2-7 | TRBV5-5 | . | TRBD2 | CASSLVVGAGVREQYF | TGTGCCAGCAGCTTGGTTGTAGGAGCGGGAGTACGGGAGCAGTACTTC
TRBJ2-3 | TRBV28 | . | . | CASSLARLTGWGTDTQYF | TGTGCCAGCAGTCTCGCCCGTCTAACGGGATGGGGCACAGATACGCAGTATTTT
TRBJ2-2 | TRBV4-2 | . | . | CASSQGGTGPTGELFF | TGTGCCAGCAGCCAAGGGGGGACTGGCCCCACCGGGGAACTGTTTTTT
TRBJ2-5 | TRBV5-8 | few | . | CASSFRTNGETQYF | TGTGCCAGCAGCTTCAGGACTAACGGAGAGACCCAGTACTTC
TRBJ2-3 | TRBV21-1 | . | . | CASSKEHAKDPDTQYF | TGTGCCAGCAGCAAAGAACATGCCAAGGACCCAGATACGCAGTATTTT
TRBJ2-2 | TRBV24-1 | . | . | CVTSDSHSVTGELFF | TGTGTCACCAGTGATTCGCATAGCGTTACCGGGGAGCTGTTTTTT
TRBJ2-2 | TRBV7-3 | few | . | CASSAGGFTGDLFF | TGTGCCAGCAGCGCAGGCGGGTTCACCGGGGACCTGTTTTTT
TRBJ2-3 | TRBV2 | . | . | CTSSLGLDADTQYF | TGTACCAGCAGCCTAGGGCTTGACGCAGATACGCAGTATTTT
TRBJ2-4 | TRBV6-1 | . | TRBD2 | CVSSATGGFSKNIQYF | TGTGTCAGCAGTGCCACGGGGGGGTTCAGCAAAAACATTCAGTACTTC
TRBJ2-1 | TRBV28 | many | TRBD2 | CASSLYHFPGLAEHNEQFF | TGTGCCAGCAGTTTATACCACTTTCCGGGACTAGCGGAGCACAATGAGCAGTTCTTC
TRBJ2-7 | TRBV18 | many | TRBD2 | CASSRLAGDEQYF | TGTGCCAGCTCACGACTAGCGGGAGACGAGCAGTACTTC
TRBJ2-2 | TRBV24-1 | . | TRBD1 | CATSDSGTGINTGELFF | TGTGCCACCAGTGACTCAGGGACAGGGATTAACACCGGGGAGCTGTTTTTT
TRBJ2-7 | TRBV10-2 | . | TRBD1 | CASSPTGGREEQQF | TGCGCCAGCAGTCCCACAGGGGGCCGGGAAGAACAGCAATTC
TRBJ1-1 | TRBV6-1 | many | . | CASTPPRGVNTEAFF | TGTGCCAGCACCCCACCCCGGGGCGTGAACACTGAAGCTTTCTTT
TRBJ2-4 | TRBV5-4 | . | TRBD1 | CASSSKGGRRNIQYF | TGCGCCAGCAGCTCGAAAGGGGGCAGGAGAAATATTCAGTACTTC